Listed below are T cell receptor beta chains from one sample, sequenced in a study of tumor and adjacent non-tumor tissue in lung cancer. TCRdb re-analysed the multiplex PCR reads in MiXCR, keeping a single row per CDR3 protein. The profile shows 220,000 or so distinct CDR3 sequences, less than 80% of them singletons. The material sequenced was lung tumor tissue. These receptors originate from a man in his 60s with non-small cell lung cancer. CDR3s include the opening cysteine and the closing phenylalanine or tryptophan. D genes are given only for firm matches. Size is omitted from some rows. Given values are once, few, many or a class for expanded clones.

D,V,J,size,CDR3,DNA
TRBD1,TRBV20-1,TRBJ2-5,NA,CSATGTGEVQYF,TGCAGTGCGACCGGGACAGGAGAGGTCCAGTACTTC
TRBD2,TRBV20-1,TRBJ2-7,once,CSARDGTSGTKYDQYF,TGCAGTGCTAGAGACGGGACTAGCGGGACGAAGTACGATCAGTACTTC
NA,TRBV6-1,TRBJ2-7,few,CASNPSLYEQYF,TGTGCCAGCAACCCCTCCCTCTACGAGCAGTACTTC
NA,TRBV4-3,TRBJ1-2,NA,CTSSQVLSGTPDYGYTF,TGCACCAGCAGCCAAGTGCTTTCCGGGACACCCGACTATGGCTACACCTTC
NA,TRBV20-1,TRBJ2-7,NA,CSAKLSVPPYEQYF,TGCAGTGCTAAACTATCGGTCCCACCCTACGAGCAGTACTTC
NA,TRBV20-1,TRBJ2-5,NA,CSARGPGPQPPETRYF,TGCAGTGCTAGAGGGCCGGGACCCCAGCCACCGGAGACCCGGTACTTC
NA,TRBV12-3/TRBV12-4,TRBJ1-2,NA,CASSFSAQEANYGYTF,TGCGCCAGTAGTTTTTCCGCACAGGAGGCGAACTATGGCTACACCTTC
NA,TRBV29-1,TRBJ2-2,NA,CSVEDPAKNTGVLFF,TGCAGCGTTGAAGATCCGGCGAAGAACACCGGGGTGCTGTTTTTT
NA,TRBV20-1,TRBJ2-7,NA,CTTTGEGDEQYF,TGCACTACTACGGGGGAAGGGGACGAGCAGTACTTC
TRBD2,TRBV20-1,TRBJ2-7,few,CSAGSGMGEQYF,TGCAGTGCTGGAAGCGGGATGGGCGAGCAGTACTTC
NA,TRBV4-2,TRBJ2-6,NA,CASSQEMSYGANVLTF,TGTGCCAGCAGTCAAGAGATGAGTTATGGGGCCAACGTCCTGACTTTC
TRBD2,TRBV12-3/TRBV12-4,TRBJ2-3,NA,CTGSFPTSASTDTQYF,TGTACCGGCAGTTTCCCGACTAGCGCTAGCACAGATACGCAGTATTTT
NA,TRBV12-3/TRBV12-4,TRBJ2-5,many,CASSQGQQETQYF,TGTGCCAGCAGTCAGGGGCAGCAAGAGACCCAGTACTTC
NA,TRBV20-1,TRBJ1-1,many,CSSDGENTEAFF,TGCAGTTCGGACGGGGAAAACACTGAAGCTTTCTTT
NA,TRBV20-1,TRBJ1-1,NA,CGALGHVNTEAFF,TGCGGTGCCCTGGGACATGTGAACACTGAAGCTTTCTTT
TRBD2,TRBV20-1,TRBJ2-7,few,CSAFLAGGGFCAQYF,TGCAGTGCTTTTCTAGCGGGGGGCGGGTTCTGCGCGCAGTACTTC
TRBD1,TRBV20-1,TRBJ2-5,NA,CSAGGGQGEETQYF,TGCAGTGCTGGAGGGGGACAGGGGGAAGAGACTCAGTACTTC
NA,TRBV6-1,TRBJ1-5,NA,CASVDMGNGQPQHF,TGTGCCAGCGTGGACATGGGGAACGGTCAGCCCCAGCATTTT
NA,TRBV20-1,TRBJ2-5,NA,CSAMVWTNGDQETQYF,TGCAGTGCTATGGTGTGGACTAACGGGGACCAAGAGACCCAGTACTTC
NA,TRBV6-5,TRBJ2-6,medium-sized,CASSYFGSGANVLTF,TGTGCCAGCAGTTACTTCGGCTCTGGGGCCAACGTCCTGACTTTC
TRBD2,TRBV4-1,TRBJ2-7,few,CASSQEPSGRRYEQYF,TGCGCCAGCAGCCAAGAGCCTAGCGGGAGGAGGTACGAGCAGTACTTC
TRBD2,TRBV4-2,TRBJ2-1,NA,CASSLVLAGGAYNEQFF,TGTGCCAGCAGCCTAGTCCTAGCGGGAGGGGCCTACAATGAGCAGTTCTTC
NA,TRBV11-2,TRBJ2-3,NA,CASSPAQVLAPDTRYF,TGTGCCAGCAGCCCCGCACAAGTGCTAGCTCCGGATACGCGGTATTTT
TRBD1,TRBV6-5,TRBJ2-7,NA,CANSSPGQGPYF,TGTGCCAACAGTTCCCCTGGACAGGGTCCGTACTTC
TRBD1,TRBV20-1,TRBJ2-7,few,CSAAGQGSYEQYF,TGCAGTGCGGCGGGACAGGGTTCCTACGAGCAGTACTTC
NA,TRBV4-3,TRBJ2-6,NA,CASSQGIECSGANVLTF,TGCGCCAGCAGCCAAGGAATCGAGTGTTCTGGGGCCAACGTCCTGACTTTC
TRBD1,TRBV11-2,TRBJ1-3,NA,CASSLLPPTGVAGSTIYF,TGTGCCAGCAGCTTACTACCACCGACAGGGGTGGCTGGAAGCACCATATATTTT
TRBD1,TRBV6-1,TRBJ1-1,NA,CASSPGTGYKAFF,TGTGCCAGCAGTCCCGGGACAGGGTACAAAGCTTTCTTT
NA,TRBV5-6,TRBJ1-1,few,CASSLMTPTEAFF,TGTGCCAGCAGCTTGATGACGCCCACTGAAGCTTTCTTT
TRBD1,TRBV14,TRBJ2-2,once,CASSQWDRHNTGELFF,TGTGCCAGCAGCCAGTGGGACAGGCACAACACCGGGGAGCTGTTTTTT
NA,TRBV20-1,TRBJ1-4,NA,CSASFLEKLFF,TGCAGTGCCAGCTTCCTCGAAAAACTGTTCTTT
TRBD1,TRBV20-1,TRBJ2-3,NA,CSAIQQGARADTQYF,TGCAGTGCTATCCAACAGGGGGCAAGGGCAGATACGCAGTATTTT
NA,TRBV20-1,TRBJ2-2,NA,CIARDPALSNTGELFF,TGCATTGCTAGAGATCCGGCTCTATCGAACACCGGGGAGCTGTTTTTT
TRBD2,TRBV12-3/TRBV12-4,TRBJ2-7,many,CASSFRLAGDYEQYF,TGTGCCAGCAGTTTTAGGCTAGCGGGAGACTACGAGCAGTACTTC
NA,TRBV11-2,TRBJ2-7,NA,CASSLGFSAYEQYF,TGTGCCAGCAGCTTAGGTTTTAGCGCATACGAGCAGTACTTC
NA,TRBV11-3,TRBJ2-4,NA,CANSRTVKNIQYF,TGTGCCAACAGCCGGACAGTTAAGAATATTCAGTACTTC
NA,TRBV6-1,TRBJ2-7,NA,CASGKPRARLGAYEQYF,TGTGCCAGTGGCAAACCAAGGGCCCGACTAGGTGCCTACGAGCAGTACTTC
TRBD1,TRBV6-5,TRBJ2-6,NA,CASSSTRDRARGANVLTF,TGTGCCAGCAGTTCTACCCGGGACAGGGCGAGGGGGGCCAACGTCCTGACTTTC
NA,TRBV24-1,TRBJ2-3,NA,CATSDLAAGTQYF,TGTGCCACCAGTGATTTGGCCGCAGGTACGCAGTATTTT
NA,TRBV20-1,TRBJ2-1,NA,CSATAYYNEQFF,TGCAGTGCTACGGCTTACTACAATGAGCAGTTCTTC
NA,TRBV4-2,TRBJ2-3,NA,CASSQVASDTQYF,TGTGCCAGCAGCCAGGTGGCGTCGGATACGCAGTATTTT
NA,TRBV5-1,TRBJ2-1,NA,CASSLGLWDFSSYNEQFF,TGCGCCAGCAGCTTGGGGCTATGGGACTTCAGCTCCTACAATGAGCAATTCTTC
TRBD1,TRBV20-1,TRBJ2-6,NA,CSAIPGQNSGANVLTF,TGCAGTGCCATTCCGGGACAGAACTCTGGGGCCAACGTCCTGACTTTC
NA,TRBV12-3/TRBV12-4,TRBJ2-5,NA,CASRRDPLSKETQYF,TGTGCCAGCAGACGGGACCCCCTAAGCAAGGAGACCCAGTACTTC
NA,TRBV11-3,TRBJ2-7,NA,CASSGVGPLAVSEQYF,TGTGCCAGCTCCGGGGTGGGGCCACTAGCCGTGTCCGAGCAGTACTTC
TRBD1,TRBV6-6,TRBJ2-3,NA,CASGETGTGTDAQYF,TGTGCCAGCGGTGAAACGGGGACAGGAACAGATGCGCAGTATTTT
NA,TRBV29-1,TRBJ1-1,many,CSVGQPLSTEAFF,TGCAGCGTTGGTCAGCCTTTGAGCACTGAAGCTTTCTTT
NA,TRBV20-1,TRBJ2-3,NA,CSAAAGLSRGTQYF,TGCAGTGCTGCCGCGGGACTCAGCAGAGGTACGCAGTATTTT
TRBD2,TRBV20-1,TRBJ2-5,many,CSAPLAGGETQYF,TGCAGTGCACCTCTAGCGGGAGGAGAGACCCAGTACTTC
NA,TRBV5-1,TRBJ2-1,NA,CASSVEYNEQFF,TGCGCCAGCAGTGTGGAATACAATGAGCAGTTCTTC
NA,TRBV20-1,TRBJ2-3,many,CSASHSNTQYF,TGCAGTGCTAGTCATAGCAACACGCAGTATTTT
NA,TRBV4-2,TRBJ1-4,NA,CASSQDIRSGEKLFF,TGTGCCAGCAGCCAAGACATCCGATCTGGTGAAAAGCTGTTTTTT
NA,TRBV12-3/TRBV12-4,TRBJ1-3,NA,CASSFIHSGNTIYF,TGTGCTAGCAGTTTCATCCACAGTGGAAACACCATATATTTT
NA,TRBV6-2/TRBV6-3,TRBJ1-5,NA,CASSYGAYSNQTQHF,TGTGCCAGCAGTTACGGAGCTTATAGCAATCAGACCCAGCATTTT